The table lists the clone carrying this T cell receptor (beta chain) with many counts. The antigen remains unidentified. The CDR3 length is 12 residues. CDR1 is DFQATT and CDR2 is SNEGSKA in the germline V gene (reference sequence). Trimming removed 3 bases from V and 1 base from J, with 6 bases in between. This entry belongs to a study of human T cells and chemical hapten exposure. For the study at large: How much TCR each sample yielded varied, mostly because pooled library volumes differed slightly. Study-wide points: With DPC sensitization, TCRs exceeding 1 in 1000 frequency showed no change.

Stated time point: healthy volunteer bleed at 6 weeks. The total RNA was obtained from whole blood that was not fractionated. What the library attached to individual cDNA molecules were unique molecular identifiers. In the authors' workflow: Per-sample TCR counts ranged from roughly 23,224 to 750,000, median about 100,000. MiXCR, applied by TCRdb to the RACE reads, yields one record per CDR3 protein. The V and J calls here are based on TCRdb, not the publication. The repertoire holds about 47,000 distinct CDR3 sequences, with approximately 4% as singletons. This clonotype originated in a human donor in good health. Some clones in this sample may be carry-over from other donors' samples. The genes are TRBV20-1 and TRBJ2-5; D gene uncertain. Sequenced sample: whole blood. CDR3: CSASNPQETQYF. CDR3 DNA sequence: TGCAGTGCTAGTAATCCCCAAGAGACCCAGTACTTC.